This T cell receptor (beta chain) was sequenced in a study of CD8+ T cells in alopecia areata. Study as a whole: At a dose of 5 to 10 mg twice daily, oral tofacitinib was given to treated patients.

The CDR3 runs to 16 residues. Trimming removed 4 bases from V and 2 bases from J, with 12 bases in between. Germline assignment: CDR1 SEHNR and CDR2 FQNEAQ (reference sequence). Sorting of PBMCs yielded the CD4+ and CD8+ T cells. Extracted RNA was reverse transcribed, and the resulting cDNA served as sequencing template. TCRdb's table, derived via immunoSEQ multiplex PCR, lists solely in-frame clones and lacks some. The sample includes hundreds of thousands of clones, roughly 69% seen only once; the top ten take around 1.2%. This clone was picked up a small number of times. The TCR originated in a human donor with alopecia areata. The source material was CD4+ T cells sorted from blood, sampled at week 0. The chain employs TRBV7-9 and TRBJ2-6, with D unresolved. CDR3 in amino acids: CASSSTRGPGANVLTF. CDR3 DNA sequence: TGTGCCAGCAGCTCTACTCGTGGGCCTGGGGCCAACGTCCTGACTTTC.